Below are 21 T cell receptor beta chains sequenced from a single sample in a study of Ad26.COV2.S vaccination and SARS-CoV-2 variants. Measured with immunoSEQ multiplex PCR; TCRdb has only the in-frame clones, and not every one. The sample contains hundreds of thousands of clones, roughly nine tenths of which appear only once. Treatment of the sample: some 20 received Ad26.COV2.S at low or high dose, single or two shots; about 5 received placebo; per-sample allocation not given. Sampling took place 63 days after the first vaccine or placebo injection. The material was peripheral blood, obtained in a trial of Ad26.COV2.S vaccine versus placebo. These receptors all stem from a person between 18 and 65 years old who received the Ad26.COV2.S COVID-19 vaccine or a placebo.

Note on this clone: This sample includes further DNA sequences coding for the same CDR3. The chain uses TRBV3-1 (or the pseudogene TRBV3-2) and TRBJ2-3; no clear D gene. V was pared by 2 bases and J by 1 base, with 4 bases between. This CDR3 contains 13 residues. Germline V gene lookup returns CDR1 LGHDT and CDR2 YNNKEL (reference sequence). This CDR3 is CASSQSGTDTQYF. The CDR3 nucleotides are TGTGCCAGCAGCCAAAGCGGCACAGATACGCAGTATTTT.

This rearrangement joins TRBV2 to TRBJ1-1; D ambiguous. The CDR3 loop spans 12 amino acids. Trimming left V 6 bases short and J 4 bases short, with 9 bases between. Germline V lookup: CDR1 SNHLY, CDR2 FYNNEI. DNA for the CDR3: TGTGCCAGCAGGGGAGTGGGCACTGAAGCTTTCTTT. This translates into CASRGVGTEAFF. Full variable domain (outside the CDR3, taken from reference TRBV2 and TRBJ1-1): EPEVTQTPSHQVTQMGQEVILRCVPISNHLYFYWYRQILGQKVEFLVSFYNNEISEKSEIFDDQFSVERPDGSNFTLKIRSTKLEDSAMYFCASRGVGTEAFFGQGTRLTVV.

V usage is TRBV27 and J usage is TRBJ2-1; 11 nucleotides match TRBD2. Germline V CDR1 and CDR2: MNHEY, SMNVEV (reference sequence). This CDR3 has 17 residues. V trimming: 3 bases; J trimming: 5 bases; junction bases outside the gene matches: 9. The CDR3 sequence is CASSFNPGLAAHNEQFF. DNA for the CDR3: TGTGCCAGCAGTTTTAACCCGGGACTAGCGGCACACAATGAGCAGTTCTTC.

This chain's CDR3 is CASSLGGTANQPQHF. For the CDR3, the DNA is TGTGCCAGCAGCTTGGGGGGGACAGCCAATCAGCCCCAGCATTTT. The chain is built from TRBV5-4 and TRBJ1-5; 7 bases are a match to TRBD1. The CDR3 covers 15 residues. Germline CDR1 and CDR2: SGHNT and YYREEE (reference sequence). V shed 0 bases and J 3 bases; nucleotides not matched to a gene: 3. The full variable domain, rest sourced from reference TRBV5-4 and TRBJ1-5, is ETGVTQSPTHLIKTRGQQVTLRCSSQSGHNTVSWYQQALGQGPQFIFQYYREEENGRGNFPPRFSGLQFPNYSSELNVNALELDDSALYLCASSLGGTANQPQHFGDGTRLSIL.

This clone was detected once. Other DNA sequences in the sample encode the same CDR3. The rearrangement uses TRBV10-1 and TRBJ2-1, with TRBD2 matching over 10 bases. From germline, CDR1 is WNHNN and CDR2 SYGVQD (reference sequence). Trimming at V came to 4 bases and at J to 2 bases, leaving 2 bases not matched to a gene. The CDR3 sequence is 15 residues long. CDR3 loop: CASSGAGGPYNEQFF. In nucleotides, the CDR3 is TGCGCCAGCAGTGGAGCGGGAGGGCCCTACAATGAGCAGTTCTTC.

This sequence joins TRBV30 and TRBJ1-2; TRBD1 matches at 8 bases. The CDR3 runs to 15 residues. V dropped 5 bases and J dropped 1; count of bases not matched to a gene: 9. Germline V gene lookup returns CDR1 GTSNPN and CDR2 SVGIG (reference sequence). The CDR3 nucleotides read TGTGCCTGGTTTCCCCCGGGACAGGTTAACTATGGCTACACCTTC. This translates into CAWFPPGQVNYGYTF.

J is TRBJ2-1 and V is TRBV5-4; 9 nucleotides agree with TRBD2. The ends lost 0 bases at V and 5 bases at J; junction bases unmatched: 9. This CDR3 region has 17 residues. Germline CDR1 reads SGHNT; CDR2 reads YYREEE (reference sequence). CDR3: CASSLGGPAGGDNEQFF. The CDR3, as DNA: TGTGCCAGCAGCTTGGGAGGCCCCGCGGGAGGGGACAATGAGCAGTTCTTC.

The chain combines TRBV15 with TRBJ2-3; no clear D gene. The CDR3 spans 13 residues. The V end was cut by 0 bases, the J end by 4 bases, with 5 bases between. Germline V gene lookup returns CDR1 LNHNV and CDR2 YYDKDF (reference sequence). The CDR3 loop reads CATSREPADTQYF. As DNA, the CDR3 is TGTGCCACCAGCAGAGAACCTGCAGATACGCAGTATTTT.

This clone was counted a single time. The chain is built from TRBV5-5 and TRBJ2-3, with 9 bases matching TRBD2. CDR3 length: 15 residues. Losses at the gene ends were 0 bases for V and 1 base for J; bases not matched to a gene: 0. The V gene's germline CDR1 is SGHKS and CDR2 YYEKEE (reference sequence). As DNA, the CDR3 is TGTGCCAGCAGCTTGGCTAGCGGGGGCACAGATACGCAGTATTTT. Protein sequence: CASSLASGGTDTQYF.

The chain is built from TRBV7-2 and TRBJ2-1, with 11 bases matching TRBD2. V lost 5 bases, J lost 12 bases, and 9 bases stayed unmatched. This CDR3 has 14 amino acids. Germline V gives CDR1 SGHTA, CDR2 FQGNSA. CDR3 region: CASSATLAGGRQFF. DNA for the CDR3: TGTGCCAGCAGCGCCACCCTAGCGGGGGGAAGGCAGTTCTTC.

The V gene is TRBV7-9, the J gene TRBJ2-3; a possible D gene is TRBD1 (6 bases). The germline CDR1 and CDR2 sequences are SEHNR and FQNEAQ (reference sequence). The V gene lost 5 bases and the J gene lost 6 bases, with 21 bases spanning the gap. CDR3 length: 16 amino acids. This CDR3 is CASSPDRPIFVDTQYF. CDR3 nucleotides: TGTGCCAGCAGCCCGGACAGACCCATCTTTGTGGATACGCAGTATTTT.

CDR3 nucleotide sequence: TGCAGTGCTAGTCTGGGCAAGTCCTACGAGCAGTACTTC. It encodes CSASLGKSYEQYF. This rearrangement joins TRBV20-1 to TRBJ2-7; D unclear. This CDR3 region has 13 residues. V dropped 3 bases and J dropped 1 base, with 10 bases sitting between them. From germline, CDR1 is DFQATT and CDR2 SNEGSKA (reference sequence).

The chain uses TRBV4-1 and TRBJ1-1; a possible D gene is TRBD1 (5 bases). The V gene's germline CDR1 is MGHRA and CDR2 YSYEKL. With 1 base removed from V and 11 bases from J, the gap between germline ends came to 8 bases. This CDR3 contains 11 residues. The CDR3 spells CASSQGEGAFF. The CDR3 DNA sequence: TGCGCCAGCAGCCAAGGGGAGGGGGCTTTCTTT.

This sequence joins TRBV24-1 and TRBJ2-5; tentatively, D is TRBD2 (5 bases). The CDR3 runs to 15 residues. Trimming took off 3 bases at V and 1 base at J, with 11 bases between the two ends. Germline V gene lookup returns CDR1 KGHDR and CDR2 SFDVKD. The CDR3 loop reads CATSDTRGGQETQYF. CDR3 DNA sequence: TGTGCCACCAGTGATACTAGAGGAGGCCAAGAGACCCAGTACTTC.

The chain links TRBV15 to TRBJ2-4; 11 bases align to TRBD2. The J segment lost 8 bases and the V segment lost 3 bases, leaving 9 bases of the junction unmatched. The CDR3 length is 16 residues. Germline assignment: CDR1 LNHNV and CDR2 YYDKDF (reference sequence). CDR3 sequence reads: CATSRLAGGFGDIQYF. CDR3 DNA: TGTGCCACCAGCAGGCTAGCGGGAGGATTTGGTGACATTCAGTACTTC.

The chain has TRBV14 and TRBJ1-1; D uncertain. Trimming cost V 3 bases and J 0 bases, with 5 bases left between them. This CDR3 has 13 amino acids. The germline V gene encodes CDR1 SGHDN and CDR2 FVKESK. In DNA, the CDR3 is TGTGCCAGCAGCCAGGGCATGAACACTGAAGCTTTCTTT. Residues: CASSQGMNTEAFF.

The chain carries TRBV7-6 and TRBJ2-1; 9 bases agree with TRBD1. Trimming removed 6 bases from V and 8 bases from J; junction bases left unmatched: 14. The CDR3 sequence is 16 residues long. In germline, CDR1 is SGHVS, CDR2 FNYEAQ. As DNA, the CDR3 is TGTGCCAGCAGTTATCCGGCGGACAGGGGAGGTGATGAGCAGTTCTTC. Translated: CASSYPADRGGDEQFF.

The V gene is TRBV18, the J gene TRBJ2-1, with 16 bases fitting TRBD2. The CDR3 totals 16 residues. Germline V gives CDR1 KGHSH, CDR2 LQKENI. V was pared by 3 bases and J by 5 bases, with 1 base of the junction left unmatched. CDR3 sequence: CASSPGLAGGNNEQFF. DNA for the CDR3: TGTGCCAGCTCACCGGGACTAGCGGGAGGGAACAATGAGCAGTTCTTC.

For this clone: Other DNA variants within this sample encode the same CDR3. This chain uses TRBV11-2 with TRBJ2-7, with D possibly being TRBD1 or TRBD2 (5 bases each). The germline V gene has CDR1 SGHAT and CDR2 FQNNGV. The CDR3 loop spans 13 amino acids. The germline V and J ends were trimmed by 1 base and 2 bases, with 6 bases remaining between them. CDR3 amino acids: CASSLAGPYEQYF. CDR3 sequence (DNA): TGTGCCAGCAGCTTAGCGGGACCCTACGAGCAGTACTTC.

J is TRBJ2-3 and V is TRBV11-2; unclear D gene. The germline V gene encodes CDR1 SGHAT and CDR2 FQNNGV. Trimming took 1 base from V and 8 from J, leaving 10 bases between them. The CDR3 covers 13 residues. The CDR3 nucleotides are TGTGCCAGCAGCTTAGGCTCTGCGATTACGCAGTATTTT. It is translated as CASSLGSAITQYF. Together with reference TRBV11-2 and TRBJ2-3, the CDR3 gives the full variable domain: EAGVAQSPRYKIIEKRQSVAFWCNPISGHATLYWYQQILGQGPKLLIQFQNNGVVDDSQLPKDRFSAERLKGVDSTLKIQPAKLEDSAVYLCASSLGSAITQYFGPGTRLTVL.

The V and J genes are TRBV30 and TRBJ2-7, with 8 bases lining up with TRBD1. The CDR3 totals 16 residues. Germline V gene sequence: CDR1 GTSNPN, CDR2 SVGIG (reference sequence). V lost 0 bases and J lost 4; bases outside the gene matches: 11. Here the CDR3 DNA reads TGTGCCTGGAGTGTACTCTTCAGGGGGCAAGGGTACGAGCAGTACTTC. Amino acids: CAWSVLFRGQGYEQYF.